The rows below give T cell receptor beta chains drawn from one sample of a study of blood T cell repertoires in COVID-19. TCRdb keeps only in-frame clones here, not all; method: immunoSEQ multiplex PCR. The sample records 250,000 to 350,000 clones, 75% to 95% being singletons. The sequenced sample consisted of PBMCs or T cells enriched from blood (not recorded which). These receptors all stem from a woman between 25 and 40 years old who had recovered from COVID-19. The CDR3 runs from the conserved cysteine through the conserved F or W. A D gene is named only where the DNA matches it firmly. Only part of the rows carry a size: once, few, many, or a class if the clone is expanded.

V gene	clone size	J gene	CDR3 length	D gene	CDR3 DNA	CDR3 protein
TRBV20-1	few	TRBJ2-7	15	TRBD1	TGCAGTGCTAGTGGTACCGGGACAGTGCACTACGAGCAGTACTTC	CSASGTGTVHYEQYF
TRBV11-1	NA	TRBJ2-7	14	TRBD1	TGTGCCAGCAGCCCCAGGGACAGGGGGCCTGGGCAGTACTTC	CASSPRDRGPGQYF
TRBV12-3/TRBV12-4	NA	TRBJ1-2	13	NA	TGTGCCAGCAGTTCGACAGGACTGAGTGGCTACACCTTC	CASSSTGLSGYTF
TRBV5-1	once	TRBJ1-5	15	NA	TGCGCCAGCAGCTTGGGCGCGGGCTTAGATCAGCCCCAGCATTTT	CASSLGAGLDQPQHF
TRBV30	NA	TRBJ1-1	15	NA	TGTGCCTGGAGTAGGGGAAACAGGAAACAGGGTGAAGCTTTCTTT	CAWSRGNRKQGEAFF
TRBV4-3	NA	TRBJ2-7	16	TRBD1	TGCGCCAGCAGCCAAGATTCTGCAGGGGGCGAAGGCTATCAGTACTTC	CASSQDSAGGEGYQYF
TRBV7-2	NA	TRBJ1-4	15	NA	TGTGCCAGCAGCTTCCGGACATCTGTGGAGGAAAAACTGTTTTTT	CASSFRTSVEEKLFF
TRBV28	NA	TRBJ2-3	15	TRBD1	TGTGCCAGCAGTTCACCGGGACAGGGGAGAGATACGCAGTATTTT	CASSSPGQGRDTQYF
TRBV5-1	NA	TRBJ2-7	13	NA	TGCGCCAGCAGCTCACAGGTGACCTACGAGCAGTACTTC	CASSSQVTYEQYF
TRBV4-3	NA	TRBJ2-7	15	TRBD2	TGCGCCAGCAGCCAACGACTAGCGGGAGCGGACGAGCAGTACTTC	CASSQRLAGADEQYF
TRBV28	NA	TRBJ2-1	15	TRBD2	TGTGCCAGCAGTATGACTAGCGGGAGTTCCAATGAGCAGTTCTTC	CASSMTSGSSNEQFF
TRBV5-1	NA	TRBJ1-1	14	NA	TGCGCCAGCAGCCTCACGGGGGGTGCTACTGAAGCTTTCTTT	CASSLTGGATEAFF
TRBV7-3	NA	TRBJ1-1	12	NA	TGTGCCAGCAGCTTAACCGGGACTGAAGCTTTCTTT	CASSLTGTEAFF
TRBV18	NA	TRBJ1-5	14	TRBD1	TGTGCCAGCTCACCAGCAGGGGGAGGCCAGCCCCAGCATTTT	CASSPAGGGQPQHF
TRBV30	once	TRBJ2-2	14	TRBD1	TGTGCCTGGAGTGGACAGGGATGGACCGGGGAGCTGTTTTTT	CAWSGQGWTGELFF
TRBV6-5	NA	TRBJ1-1	15	NA	TGTGCCAGCAGTTACTCTCGGGGAGGGAACACTGAAGCTTTCTTT	CASSYSRGGNTEAFF
TRBV27	NA	TRBJ2-3	11	NA	TGTGCCAGCAGTTCTTTAGATACGCAGTATTTT	CASSSLDTQYF
TRBV7-3	NA	TRBJ2-5	15	TRBD2	TGTGCCAGCAGCATAGGACTAGCGGGAGGGGAGACCCAGTACTTC	CASSIGLAGGETQYF
TRBV30	NA	TRBJ1-2	14	TRBD1	TGTGCCTGGAGAGGACAGGGAATTGCCTATGGCTACACCTTC	CAWRGQGIAYGYTF
TRBV28	NA	TRBJ1-6	17	TRBD1	TGTGCCAGCAGTCCCATAAGGGACAGGGGACCTGGGTCACCCCTCCACTTT	CASSPIRDRGPGSPLHF
TRBV6-6	NA	TRBJ1-2	14	NA	TGTGCCAGCACCACCCTTGGGGGGAACTATGGCTACACCTTC	CASTTLGGNYGYTF
TRBV7-9	NA	TRBJ2-5	14	TRBD1	TGTGCCAGCAGCGGGGGACAGTACCAAGAGACCCAGTACTTC	CASSGGQYQETQYF
TRBV28	once	TRBJ1-3	15	NA	TGTGCCAGCAGAATAAACAGGGATTCTGGAAACACCATATATTTT	CASRINRDSGNTIYF
TRBV7-2	NA	TRBJ2-1	15	TRBD2	TGTGCCAGCAGCCCCCCCACCCTAGCGGGAATTGAGCAGTTCTTC	CASSPPTLAGIEQFF
TRBV9	NA	TRBJ2-3	15	NA	TGTGCCAGCAGCCAAGGGACACGGGGCACAGATACGCAGTATTTT	CASSQGTRGTDTQYF
TRBV29-1	NA	TRBJ2-6	13	NA	TGCAGCGTGCGGCACTCTGGGGCCAACGTCCTGACTTTC	CSVRHSGANVLTF
TRBV30	once	TRBJ2-7	14	TRBD2	TGTGCCTGGAGTGGGACTAGCGTCTCCTACGAGCAGTACTTC	CAWSGTSVSYEQYF
TRBV9	NA	TRBJ2-5	16	TRBD2	TGTGCCAGCAGCGTAGCAACGGGAGGTCAACAAGAGACCCAGTACTTC	CASSVATGGQQETQYF
TRBV24-1	NA	TRBJ2-1	16	TRBD2	TGTGCCACCAGTGAACCCACTAGCGGGAGGGCCGATGAGCAGTTCTTC	CATSEPTSGRADEQFF
TRBV10-3	NA	TRBJ2-7	13	NA	TGTGCCATCAGAGACAGAACAGACTACGAGCAGTACTTC	CAIRDRTDYEQYF
TRBV24-1	NA	TRBJ2-2	16	NA	TGTGCCACCAGTGATTTCCGAGGTCCGAACACCGGGGAGCTGTTTTTT	CATSDFRGPNTGELFF
TRBV2	NA	TRBJ1-5	16	TRBD1	TGTGCCAGCAGTGAACCAAACAGGGGCCGGACTCAGCCCCAGCATTTT	CASSEPNRGRTQPQHF
TRBV28	NA	TRBJ1-1	17	NA	TGTGCCAGCAGTTTCCCCCAAGGCAGGGCCTTGAACACTGAAGCTTTCTTT	CASSFPQGRALNTEAFF
TRBV5-1	few	TRBJ1-4	14	TRBD1	TGCGCCAGCAGCCGGGACAGGGGGCATGAAAAACTGTTTTTT	CASSRDRGHEKLFF
TRBV28	NA	TRBJ1-5	14	NA	TGTGCCAGCACCATCCCCCAACGGAATCAGCCCCAGCATTTT	CASTIPQRNQPQHF
TRBV7-8	NA	TRBJ2-7	14	TRBD1	TGTGCCAGCAGCTTAGGACAGGGGGCGTCTGAGCAGTACTTC	CASSLGQGASEQYF